The clone carrying this T cell receptor (beta chain) turned up a few times. What it binds is unknown. The entry originates in a study of T cells after yellow fever vaccination. Study information: SMART-Seq v4 Ultra Low Input prepared the low-cell-number fractions. Findings of the study overall: Weaker, the secondary response had a peak occurring faster, on day 5 versus 15. Researchers cautioned that FACS-sorted repertoires could harbor abundant clonotypes contaminating from the bulk population.

TCRdb called the 5' RACE reads again in MiXCR, with one record for every CDR3 protein. The sample lists under 550,000 distinct CDR3 sequences, 20% to 25% seen once, with around 16% in the top ten. Germline CDR1 is MGHRA and CDR2 is YSYEKL. The CDR3 spans 18 residues. Trimming left V 3 bases short and J 3 bases short, with 22 bases between. The starting material was PBMCs, obtained approximately 20 days after the first yellow fever vaccination. This clonotype originated in a man aged 18-30 years who received the YFV17D yellow fever vaccine. The chain joins TRBV4-1 to TRBJ2-3; D possibly uses TRBD1 or TRBD2 (6 bases each). This CDR3 is CASSHNPPGAVSTDTQYF. In DNA form, the CDR3 reads TGCGCCAGCAGCCACAACCCCCCGGGGGCGGTTTCTACAGATACGCAGTATTTT.